The TCR beta chain under discussion was sequenced for a study of cytomegalovirus exposure and HLA in healthy donors. Germline V lookup: CDR1 SGDLS, CDR2 YYNGEE. Trimming removed 0 bases from V and 4 bases from J, with 13 bases in between. The CDR3 contains 15 residues. The PCR was carried out with 60 Vbeta primers and 13 Jbeta primers. Using immunoSEQ multiplex PCR, the repertoire was profiled, and TCRdb retains in-frame clones only, with some absent. This sample lists around 75,000 clones; its ten largest clones have around 15%. The rearrangement joins TRBV9 to TRBJ2-5; unclear D gene. The sequence came from a man aged 45-65 years in good health and CMV-seropositive. Specimen: PBMCs. CDR3 loop: CASSVAAGRRETQYF. The CDR3, as DNA: TGTGCCAGCAGCGTAGCTGCAGGCCGCAGAGAGACCCAGTACTTC.